The sequence of this T cell receptor (beta chain) was determined in a study of Graves' ophthalmopathy and Graves' hyperthyroidism. Study results and limitations: Distinction of ophthalmopathy from stable hyperthyroidism by a 13-signature model reached over 85% sensitivity and just under 84% specificity. It was with 65% to 71% sensitivity and about 72% specificity that the model predicted ophthalmopathy progression.

This clonotype came up many times. As yet, its antigen is unknown. Orbital computed tomography and thyroid ultrasound, along with TRAb, serum thyroxine and clinical symptoms, underpinned diagnosis. Amplification of TCR beta CDR3 regions used RNA transcripts. RT-PCR was first run with HTBI primers, then multiplex PCR in a second round. TCRdb redid the calling of the multiplex PCR reads with MiXCR, one entry per CDR3 protein. The sample has 500,000 to 700,000 distinct CDR3 sequences, under 45% seen once; the top ten hold roughly 4.5%. The receptor's source is an adult man with Graves' hyperthyroidism. Material for sequencing was peripheral blood or thyroid tissue (not recorded which).

For the CDR3, the DNA is TGTGCCAGTAGTATAGATTGGAGATCGATTGAACAGGTTGGGGGCTATGGCTACACCTTC. This translates into CASSIDWRSIEQVGGYGYTF. This rearrangement joins TRBV19 to TRBJ1-2, with D perhaps matching TRBD1 (5 bases). Trimming removed 0 bases from V and 4 bases from J, with 27 bases in between. Germline-derived CDR1 and CDR2 are LNHDA and SQIVND (reference sequence). The CDR3 is 20 amino acids.